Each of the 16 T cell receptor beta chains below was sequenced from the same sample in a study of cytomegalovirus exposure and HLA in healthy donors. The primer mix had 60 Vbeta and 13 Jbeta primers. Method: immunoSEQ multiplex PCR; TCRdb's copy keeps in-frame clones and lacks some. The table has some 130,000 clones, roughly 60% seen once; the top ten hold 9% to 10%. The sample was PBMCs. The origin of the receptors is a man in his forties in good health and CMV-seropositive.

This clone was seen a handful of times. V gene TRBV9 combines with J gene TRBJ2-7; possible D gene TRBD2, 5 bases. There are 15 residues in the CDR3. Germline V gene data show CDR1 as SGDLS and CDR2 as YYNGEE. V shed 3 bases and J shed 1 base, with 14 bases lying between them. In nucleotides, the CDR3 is TGTGCCAGCAGCGCCGGCGGGTCGTTGTCCTACGAGCAGTACTTC. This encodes CASSAGGSLSYEQYF.

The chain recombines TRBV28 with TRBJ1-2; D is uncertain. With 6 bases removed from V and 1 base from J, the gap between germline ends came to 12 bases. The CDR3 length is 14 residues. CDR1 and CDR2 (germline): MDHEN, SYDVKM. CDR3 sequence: CASSIDQVNYGYTF. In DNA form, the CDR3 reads TGTGCCAGCAGCATAGACCAGGTTAACTATGGCTACACCTTC.

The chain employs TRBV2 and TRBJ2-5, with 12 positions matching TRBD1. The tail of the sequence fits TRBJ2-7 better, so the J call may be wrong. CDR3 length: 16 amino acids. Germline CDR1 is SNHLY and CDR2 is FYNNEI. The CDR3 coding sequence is TGTGCCAGCACCGGGACAGGGGGCTTCGTTGACTACGAGCAGTACTTC. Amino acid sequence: CASTGTGGFVDYEQYF.

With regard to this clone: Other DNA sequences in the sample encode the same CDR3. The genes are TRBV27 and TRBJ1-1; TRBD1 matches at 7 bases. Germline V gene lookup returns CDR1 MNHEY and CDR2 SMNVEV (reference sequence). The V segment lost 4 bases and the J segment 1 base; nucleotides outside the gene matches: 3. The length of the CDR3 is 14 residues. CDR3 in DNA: TGTGCCAGCAGTTCAGGGGGTACGAACACTGAAGCTTTCTTT. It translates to CASSSGGTNTEAFF.

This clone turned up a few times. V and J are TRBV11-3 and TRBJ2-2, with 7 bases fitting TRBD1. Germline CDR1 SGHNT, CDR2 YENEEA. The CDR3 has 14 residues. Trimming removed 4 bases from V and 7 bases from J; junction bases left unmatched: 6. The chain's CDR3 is CASSSDRAVGELFF. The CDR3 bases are TGTGCCAGCAGCTCTGACAGGGCGGTCGGGGAGCTGTTTTTT.

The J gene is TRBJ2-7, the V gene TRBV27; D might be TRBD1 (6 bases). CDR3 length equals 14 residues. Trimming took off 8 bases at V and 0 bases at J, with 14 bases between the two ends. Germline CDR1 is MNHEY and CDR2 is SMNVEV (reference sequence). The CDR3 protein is CASRRLGGSYEQYF. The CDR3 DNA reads TGTGCCAGCCGTCGGTTAGGGGGCTCCTACGAGCAGTACTTC.

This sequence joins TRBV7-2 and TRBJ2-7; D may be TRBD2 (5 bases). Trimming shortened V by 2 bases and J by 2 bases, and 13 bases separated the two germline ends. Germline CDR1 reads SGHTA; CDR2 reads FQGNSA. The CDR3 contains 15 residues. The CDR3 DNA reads TGTGCCAGCAGCTTAATGACTAACTCGACCTACGAGCAGTACTTC. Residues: CASSLMTNSTYEQYF.

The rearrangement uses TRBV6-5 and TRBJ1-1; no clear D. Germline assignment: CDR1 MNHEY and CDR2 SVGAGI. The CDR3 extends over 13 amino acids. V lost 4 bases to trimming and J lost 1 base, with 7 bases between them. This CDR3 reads CASSSQKNTEAFF. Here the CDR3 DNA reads TGTGCCAGCAGTTCACAGAAGAACACTGAAGCTTTCTTT.

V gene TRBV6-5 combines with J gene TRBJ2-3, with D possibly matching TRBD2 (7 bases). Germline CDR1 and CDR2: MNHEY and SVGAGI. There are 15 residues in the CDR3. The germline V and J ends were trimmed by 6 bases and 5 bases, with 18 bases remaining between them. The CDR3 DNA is TGTGCCAGCAGCCCCTCCGGGGGGCCCGGAGATACGCAGTATTTT. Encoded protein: CASSPSGGPGDTQYF.

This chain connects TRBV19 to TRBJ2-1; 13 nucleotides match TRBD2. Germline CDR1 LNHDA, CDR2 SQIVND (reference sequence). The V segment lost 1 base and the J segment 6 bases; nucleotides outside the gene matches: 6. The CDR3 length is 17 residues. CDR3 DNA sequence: TGTGCCAGTAGTATAGCAGGACTAGCGGGAGATAGCAATGAGCAGTTCTTC. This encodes CASSIAGLAGDSNEQFF.

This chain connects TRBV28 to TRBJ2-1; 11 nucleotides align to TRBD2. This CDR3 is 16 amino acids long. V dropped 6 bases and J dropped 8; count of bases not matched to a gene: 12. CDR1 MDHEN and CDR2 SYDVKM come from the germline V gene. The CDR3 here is CASSLELAGADYEQFF. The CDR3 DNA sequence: TGTGCCAGCAGCCTAGAACTAGCGGGAGCCGATTATGAGCAGTTCTTC.

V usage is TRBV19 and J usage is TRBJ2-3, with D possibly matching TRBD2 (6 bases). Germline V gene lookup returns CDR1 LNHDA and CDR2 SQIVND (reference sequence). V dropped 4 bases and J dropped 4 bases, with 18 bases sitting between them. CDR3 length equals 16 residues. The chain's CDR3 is CASSTKGTAGADTQYF. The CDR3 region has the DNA TGTGCCAGTAGTACAAAAGGGACTGCCGGGGCAGATACGCAGTATTTT. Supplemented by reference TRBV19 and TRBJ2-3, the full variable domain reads DGGITQSPKYLFRKEGQNVTLSCEQNLNHDAMYWYRQDPGQGLRLIYYSQIVNDFQKGDIAEGYSVSREKKESFPLTVTSAQKNPTAFYLCASSTKGTAGADTQYFGPGTRLTVL.

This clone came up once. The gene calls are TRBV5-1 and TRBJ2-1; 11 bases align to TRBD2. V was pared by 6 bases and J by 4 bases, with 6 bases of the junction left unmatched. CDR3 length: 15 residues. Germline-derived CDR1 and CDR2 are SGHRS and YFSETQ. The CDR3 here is CASTTGLAEYNEQFF. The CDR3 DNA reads TGCGCCAGCACAACGGGACTAGCGGAGTACAATGAGCAGTTCTTC.

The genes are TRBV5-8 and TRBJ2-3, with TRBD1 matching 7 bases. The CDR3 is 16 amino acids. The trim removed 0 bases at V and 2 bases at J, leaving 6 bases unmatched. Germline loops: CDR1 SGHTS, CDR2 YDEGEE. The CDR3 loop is CASSLEGARVTDTQYF. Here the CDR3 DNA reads TGTGCCAGCAGCTTGGAGGGGGCGCGGGTCACAGATACGCAGTATTTT.

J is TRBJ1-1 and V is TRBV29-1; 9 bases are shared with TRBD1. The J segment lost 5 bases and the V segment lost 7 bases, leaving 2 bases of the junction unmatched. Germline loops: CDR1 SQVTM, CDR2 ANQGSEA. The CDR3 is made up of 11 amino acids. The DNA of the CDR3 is TGCAGCGACGGACAGGGGACTGAAGCTTTCTTT. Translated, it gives CSDGQGTEAFF. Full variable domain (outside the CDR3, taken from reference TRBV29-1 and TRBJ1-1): SAVISQKPSRDICQRGTSLTIQCQVDSQVTMMFWYRQQPGQSLTLIATANQGSEATYESGFVIDKFPISRPNLTFSTLTVSNMSPEDSSIYLCSDGQGTEAFFGQGTRLTVV.

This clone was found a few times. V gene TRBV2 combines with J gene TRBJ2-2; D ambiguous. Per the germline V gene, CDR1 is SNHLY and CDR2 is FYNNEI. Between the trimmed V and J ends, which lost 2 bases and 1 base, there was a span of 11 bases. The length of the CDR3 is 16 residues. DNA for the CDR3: TGTGCCAGCAGTGAACGCAGTCCCCAGAACACCGGGGAGCTGTTTTTT. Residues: CASSERSPQNTGELFF.